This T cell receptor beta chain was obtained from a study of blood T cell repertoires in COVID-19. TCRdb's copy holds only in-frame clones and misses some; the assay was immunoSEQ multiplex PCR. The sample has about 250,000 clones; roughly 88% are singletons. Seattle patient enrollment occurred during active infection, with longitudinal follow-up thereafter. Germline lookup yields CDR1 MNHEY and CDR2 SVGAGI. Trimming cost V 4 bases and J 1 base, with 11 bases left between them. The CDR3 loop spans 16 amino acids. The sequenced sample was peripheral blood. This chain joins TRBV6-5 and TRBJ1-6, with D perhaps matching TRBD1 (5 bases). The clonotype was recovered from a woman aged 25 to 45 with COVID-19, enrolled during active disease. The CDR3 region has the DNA TGTGCCAGCAGTTCCTGGGGGAGGTCCTATAATTCACCCCTCCACTTT. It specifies CASSSWGRSYNSPLHF.